This TCR beta chain came from a study of T cells after yellow fever vaccination. Findings of the study overall: Clones from primary vaccination mostly reappeared after the booster (about 97% CD4, about 88% CD8). Weaker overall was a secondary response that nonetheless peaked faster, on day 5 versus 15. Researchers cautioned that FACS-sorted repertoires could harbor abundant clonotypes contaminating from the bulk population.

The CDR3 totals 16 residues. The V end lost 0 bases, the J end lost 0 bases, and 6 bases lay between the germline ends. Germline V CDR1 and CDR2: MNHEY, SVGEGT. This clonotype was detected many times. The antigen is not known. They built TCR cDNA with 5'RACE template switching, a step that put in a universal primer site and UMIs. From the 5' RACE reads, TCRdb called clonotypes with MiXCR, one entry per CDR3 protein. The sample includes about 240,000 distinct CDR3 sequences, roughly 4% seen only once; the top ten take around 19%. The chain carries TRBV6-2 or TRBV6-3 and TRBJ2-6; no definite D call. This TCR came from a young man who received the YFV17D yellow fever vaccine. Sequences were derived from PBMCs, sampled 15 days after the yellow fever booster vaccination. The CDR3 coding sequence is TGTGCCAGCAGTTACTCGAAAGGCTCTGGGGCCAACGTCCTGACTTTC. This gives the protein CASSYSKGSGANVLTF.